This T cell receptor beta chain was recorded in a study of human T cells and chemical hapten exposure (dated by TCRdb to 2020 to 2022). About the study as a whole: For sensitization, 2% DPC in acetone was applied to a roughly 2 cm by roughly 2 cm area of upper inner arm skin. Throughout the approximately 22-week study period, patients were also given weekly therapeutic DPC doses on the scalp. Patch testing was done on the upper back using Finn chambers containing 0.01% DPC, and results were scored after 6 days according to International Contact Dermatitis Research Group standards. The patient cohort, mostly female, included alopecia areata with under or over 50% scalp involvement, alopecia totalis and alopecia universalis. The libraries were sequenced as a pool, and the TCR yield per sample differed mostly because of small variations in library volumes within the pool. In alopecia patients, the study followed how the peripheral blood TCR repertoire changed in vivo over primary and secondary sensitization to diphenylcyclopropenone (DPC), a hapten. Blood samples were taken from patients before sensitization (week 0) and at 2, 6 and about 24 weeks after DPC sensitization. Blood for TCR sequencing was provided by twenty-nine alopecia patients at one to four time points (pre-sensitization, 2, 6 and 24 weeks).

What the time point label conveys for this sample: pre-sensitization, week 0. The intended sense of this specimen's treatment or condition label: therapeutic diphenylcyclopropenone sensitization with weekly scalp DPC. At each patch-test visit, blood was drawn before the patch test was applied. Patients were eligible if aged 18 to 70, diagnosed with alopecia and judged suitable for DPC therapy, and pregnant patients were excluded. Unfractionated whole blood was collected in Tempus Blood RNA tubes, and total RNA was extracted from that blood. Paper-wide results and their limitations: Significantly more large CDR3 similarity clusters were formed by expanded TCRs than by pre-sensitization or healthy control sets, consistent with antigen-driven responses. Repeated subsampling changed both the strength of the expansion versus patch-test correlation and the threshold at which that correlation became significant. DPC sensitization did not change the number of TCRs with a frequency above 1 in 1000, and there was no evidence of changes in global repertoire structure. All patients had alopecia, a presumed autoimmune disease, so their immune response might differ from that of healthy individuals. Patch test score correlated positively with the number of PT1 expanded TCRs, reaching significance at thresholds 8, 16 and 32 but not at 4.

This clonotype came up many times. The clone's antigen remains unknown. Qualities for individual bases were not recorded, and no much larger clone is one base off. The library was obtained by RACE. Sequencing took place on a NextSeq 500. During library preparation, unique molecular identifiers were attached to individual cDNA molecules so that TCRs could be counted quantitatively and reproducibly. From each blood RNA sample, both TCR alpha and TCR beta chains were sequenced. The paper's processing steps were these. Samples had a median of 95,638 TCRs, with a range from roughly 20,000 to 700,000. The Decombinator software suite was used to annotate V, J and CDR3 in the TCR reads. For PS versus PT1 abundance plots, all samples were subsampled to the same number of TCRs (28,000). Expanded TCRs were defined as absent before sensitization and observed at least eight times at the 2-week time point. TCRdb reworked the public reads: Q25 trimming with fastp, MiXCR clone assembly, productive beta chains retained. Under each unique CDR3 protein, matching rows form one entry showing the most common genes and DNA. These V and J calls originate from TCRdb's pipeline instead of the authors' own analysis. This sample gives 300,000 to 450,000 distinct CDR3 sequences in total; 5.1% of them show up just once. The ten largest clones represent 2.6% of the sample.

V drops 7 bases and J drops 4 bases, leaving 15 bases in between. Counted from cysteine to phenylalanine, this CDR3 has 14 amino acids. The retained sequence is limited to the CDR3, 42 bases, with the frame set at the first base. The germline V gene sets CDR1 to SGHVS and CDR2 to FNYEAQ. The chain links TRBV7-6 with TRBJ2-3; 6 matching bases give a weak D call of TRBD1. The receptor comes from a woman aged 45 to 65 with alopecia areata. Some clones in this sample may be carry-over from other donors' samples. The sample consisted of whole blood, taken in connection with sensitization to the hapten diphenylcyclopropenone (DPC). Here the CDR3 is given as CASTERPGADTQYF. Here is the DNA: TGTGCCAGCACCGAGAGACCAGGGGCAGATACGCAGTATTTT. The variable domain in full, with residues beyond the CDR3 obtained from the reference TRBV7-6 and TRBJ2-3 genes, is GAGVSQSPRYKVTKRGQDVALRCDPISGHVSLYWYRQALGQGPEFLTYFNYEAQQDKSGLPNDRFSAERPEGSISTLTIQRTEQRDSAMYRCASTERPGADTQYFGPGTRLTVL.